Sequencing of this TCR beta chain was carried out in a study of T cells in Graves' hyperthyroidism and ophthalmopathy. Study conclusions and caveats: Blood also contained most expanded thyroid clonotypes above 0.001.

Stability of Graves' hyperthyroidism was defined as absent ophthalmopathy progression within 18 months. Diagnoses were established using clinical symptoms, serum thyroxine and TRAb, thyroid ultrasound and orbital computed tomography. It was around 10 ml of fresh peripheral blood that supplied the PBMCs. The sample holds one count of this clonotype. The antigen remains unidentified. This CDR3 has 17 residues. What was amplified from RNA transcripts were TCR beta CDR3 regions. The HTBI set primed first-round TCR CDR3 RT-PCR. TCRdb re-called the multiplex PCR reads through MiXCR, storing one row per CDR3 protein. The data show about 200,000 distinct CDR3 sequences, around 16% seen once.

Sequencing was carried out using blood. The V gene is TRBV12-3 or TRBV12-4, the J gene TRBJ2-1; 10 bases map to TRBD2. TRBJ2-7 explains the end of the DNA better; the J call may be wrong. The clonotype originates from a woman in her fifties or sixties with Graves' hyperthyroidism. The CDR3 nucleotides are TGTGCCAGCAGTTTCAGGACTAGCGGACTCTCCTACAATGAGCAGTACTTC. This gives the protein CASSFRTSGLSYNEQYF.